This T cell receptor beta chain is from a study of blood T cell repertoires in COVID-19. Study at large: The United States, Italy and Spain supplied acute and convalescent COVID-19 samples.

Produced via immunoSEQ multiplex PCR; TCRdb's table is partial and in-frame only. The data show about 140,000 clones, about 87% seen once. V was shortened by 1 base and J by 3 bases, with 10 bases between the two germline ends. This CDR3 has 14 residues. CDR1 LNHDA and CDR2 SQIVND come from the germline V gene (reference sequence). The receptor comes from a man aged 55 to 69 with active or convalescent COVID-19. The sample comprised peripheral blood. J is TRBJ2-7 and V is TRBV19; D is unresolved. The CDR3 DNA sequence: TGTGCCAGTAGTATAGGACACCCGATCTACGAGCAGTACTTC. This gives the protein CASSIGHPIYEQYF.